This TCR beta chain was sequenced for a study of shared clonotypes between healthy human individuals. The study, taken as a whole, reports: Represented diversity, genetic and exposure-history alike, was limited by few donors.

As to this clone: Its antigen is still unknown.

The J segment lost 0 bases and the V segment lost 4 bases, leaving 7 bases of the junction unmatched. The CDR3 contains 16 residues. Germline-derived CDR1 and CDR2 are MNHNY and SVGAGI (reference sequence). Produced via immunoSEQ multiplex PCR; TCRdb's table is partial and in-frame only. The sample has approximately 1,500,000 clones; 95% to 99% are singletons. This chain links TRBV6-6 with TRBJ2-7, with 9 bases identical to TRBD1. Material: naive CD4+ T cells sorted from blood. Subset indicated: CD45RA+ positively selected. The sequence derives from a man aged 30 to 45 in good health. The CDR3 DNA reads TGTGCCAGCAGTTTACAGGGGGCCGGCAGCTCCTACGAGCAGTACTTC. The encoded protein is CASSLQGAGSSYEQYF.